This T cell receptor beta chain was profiled in a study of OX40 agonist ivuxolimab in advanced cancers. Study summary: Three individuals attained partial responses, comprising one hepatocellular carcinoma case and two cutaneous melanoma cases. Points from the study as a whole: The investigators did not determine what antigen specificity the expanded peripheral T cells had. Several nonresponders also turned out to have low normalized T-cell clonal expansion. The mean number of expanded clones was higher in CD8+ T cells than in CD4+.

This table comes from immunoSEQ multiplex PCR, and its TCRdb copy is limited to in-frame clones, with some not included. The table shows fewer than 55,000 clones, with about 85% occurring only once. Germline V gives CDR1 DFQATT, CDR2 SNEGSKA (reference sequence). The CDR3 contains 11 residues. In the case of this clone: The antigen remains unidentified. An end of the junction does not agree with germline; a read error may underlie this.

The sequences come from CD4+ or CD8+ T cells sorted from blood, collected in a trial of the OX40 agonist ivuxolimab. The rearrangement joins TRBV20-1 to TRBJ2-7; D is unclear. This TCR derives from an adult with an advanced solid tumor such as melanoma, head and neck, liver or kidney cancer. The CDR3 spells CSAHYLYERYF. The CDR3 DNA is TGCAGTGCCCACTACCTTTACGAGCGGTACTTC.